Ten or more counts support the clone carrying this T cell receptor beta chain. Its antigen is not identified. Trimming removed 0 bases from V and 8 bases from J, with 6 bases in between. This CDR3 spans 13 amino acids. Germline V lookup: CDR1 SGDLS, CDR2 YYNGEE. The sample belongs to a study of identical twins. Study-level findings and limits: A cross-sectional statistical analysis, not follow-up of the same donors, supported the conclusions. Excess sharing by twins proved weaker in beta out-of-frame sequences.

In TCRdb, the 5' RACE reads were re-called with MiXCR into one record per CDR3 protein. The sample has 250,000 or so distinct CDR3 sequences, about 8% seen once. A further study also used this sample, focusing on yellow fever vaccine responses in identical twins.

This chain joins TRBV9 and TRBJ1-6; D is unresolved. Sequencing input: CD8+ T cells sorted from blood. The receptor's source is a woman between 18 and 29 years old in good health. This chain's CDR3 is CASSVGTDSPLHF. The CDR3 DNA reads TGTGCCAGCAGCGTAGGGACGGATTCACCCCTCCACTTT.